This T cell receptor (beta chain) is drawn from a study of T cell changes during pregnancy in multiple sclerosis. TCRdb's copy holds only in-frame clones and misses some; the assay was immunoSEQ multiplex PCR. Among 50,000 or so clones listed, 85% to 90% were seen once. The CDR3 covers 14 residues. V was cut by 0 bases and J by 5 bases, with 10 bases left in between. Germline lookup yields CDR1 PRHDT and CDR2 FYEKMQ (reference sequence). The sequence was collected from a female donor with multiple sclerosis, enrolled in a pregnancy study. The rearrangement uses TRBV13 and TRBJ2-5; D may be TRBD2 (5 bases). Sequences were derived from CD8+ T cells from peripheral blood mononuclear cells, sampled in the second trimester of pregnancy. The chain's CDR3 is CASSLGVSVETQYF. For the CDR3, the DNA is TGTGCCAGCAGCTTAGGGGTTAGCGTCGAGACCCAGTACTTC.